A selection of T cell receptor beta chains follows, all from one sample in a study of CD8+ T cells in alopecia areata. The table came from immunoSEQ multiplex PCR; TCRdb's copy has only in-frame clones and leaves some out. This table has about 150,000 clones, 62% appearing once. Source material: CD8+ T cells sorted from blood. These receptors were obtained from a human donor in good health. Both conserved end residues are trimmed from each CDR3. Clone size appears in some rows only: once, few, many, or a class for an expanded clone.

J,V,size,CDR3
TRBJ2-7,TRBV28,-,ASSFSRTYEQY
TRBJ1-1,TRBV28,-,ASSFPRTGMNTEAF
TRBJ2-7,TRBV27,-,ASSFRTSIYEQY
TRBJ1-2,TRBV15,once,ATSQDGNYGYT
TRBJ1-2,TRBV30,-,AWSAGTGDGYT
TRBJ2-3,TRBV2,-,ASSASGGETDTQY
TRBJ1-2,TRBV30,few,AWSEDSDYGYT
TRBJ2-5,TRBV9,once,ASSVSGSQETQY
TRBJ2-3,TRBV7-9,-,ASSLQRGTDTQY
TRBJ2-1,TRBV2,-,ASSDSSGRGNEQF
TRBJ2-7,TRBV15,few,ATSRKTDGSYEQY
TRBJ2-1,TRBV11-2,-,ASSLVVAAYNEQF
TRBJ2-7,TRBV27,-,ASSPDAIGYYEQY
TRBJ1-1,TRBV14,few,ASSQGQLAEAF
-,TRBV5-6,-,ASSPPGLGAYEQY
TRBJ2-7,TRBV6-5,few,ASSLGGAEQY
TRBJ2-3,TRBV27,-,ASSPTTPDTQY
TRBJ2-3,TRBV5-1,-,ASSLAGTTTDTQY
TRBJ2-3,TRBV11-2,few,ASSLASSTDTQY
TRBJ1-1,TRBV30,-,AWSVMGRVAF
TRBJ2-4,TRBV27,-,ASSRQTLAKNIQY
TRBJ2-7,TRBV9,-,ASSVEQSSYEQY